The 23 T cell receptor beta chains listed next were all sequenced from one sample in a study of cytotoxic CD8 clonotypes in ibrutinib-treated CLL. The assay was immunoSEQ multiplex PCR, and TCRdb's table has in-frame clones only and misses some. The sample lists about 76,000 clones; approximately 87% were seen once. The source was PBMCs, collected after 24 months of ibrutinib treatment. These receptors came from a human donor with chronic lymphocytic leukemia.

The CDR3 loop is CASSPGPGAFF. CDR3 DNA sequence: TGTGCCAGCAGTCCCGGACCTGGGGCTTTCTTT. This rearrangement joins TRBV6-6 to TRBJ1-1; unclear D gene. Germline-derived CDR1 and CDR2 are MNHNY and SVGAGI (reference sequence). V lost 5 bases and J 11 bases, leaving 12 bases between the germline ends. The CDR3 is 11 amino acids.

The sample holds a few counts of this clone. The chain recombines TRBV7-9 with TRBJ1-2, with D tentatively TRBD1 (5 bases). Deletions cut 7 bases from V and 0 bases from J, with 12 bases between. The germline gives CDR1 SEHNR, CDR2 FQNEAQ (reference sequence). This CDR3 is built from 14 residues. CDR3 protein: CASTTGGTNYGYTF. CDR3 nucleotides: TGTGCCAGCACCACGGGGGGTACTAACTATGGCTACACCTTC.

The V call is TRBV6-5, the J call TRBJ2-3, with TRBD1 matching over 7 bases. The CDR3 has 13 residues. V was clipped by 5 bases and J by 6 bases; unmatched bases: 5. In germline, CDR1 is MNHEY, CDR2 SVGAGI. The CDR3 nucleotides are TGTGCCAGCAGTCGCGACAGGGCCGATACGCAGTATTTT. This translates into CASSRDRADTQYF.

This clone was observed a few times. V usage is TRBV29-1 and J usage is TRBJ2-7, with D unclear. This CDR3 comprises 14 residues. Germline V gene sequence: CDR1 SQVTM, CDR2 ANQGSEA. The chain's CDR3 is CSAPGREPPYEQYF. The CDR3 DNA reads TGCAGTGCGCCCGGTAGGGAACCACCCTACGAGCAGTACTTC.

This chain links TRBV27 with TRBJ2-7; 9 nucleotides match TRBD2. The germline V gene has CDR1 MNHEY and CDR2 SMNVEV (reference sequence). This CDR3 is built from 15 residues. Trimming at V came to 1 base and at J to 2 bases, leaving 3 bases not matched to a gene. The CDR3 bases are TGTGCCAGCAGTTTATTGTCTAGCGGGACCTACGAGCAGTACTTC. Amino acids: CASSLLSSGTYEQYF.

In DNA form, the CDR3 reads TGTGCCAGCAGCAACCCGAGCCGGGGTTACAATGAGCAGTTCTTC. It translates to CASSNPSRGYNEQFF. The chain joins TRBV28 to TRBJ2-1; tentatively, D is TRBD2 (5 bases). The germline V gene has CDR1 MDHEN and CDR2 SYDVKM. CDR3 size: 15 residues. Trimming stripped 6 bases from V and 4 bases from J, with 16 bases between.

The chain recombines TRBV18 with TRBJ2-1, with D unresolved. The germline gives CDR1 KGHSH, CDR2 LQKENI. The CDR3 is 15 residues long. Trimming removed 5 bases from V and 5 bases from J, with 16 bases in between. CDR3: CASSTESTWHNEQFF. The CDR3 DNA follows: TGTGCCAGCTCAACTGAGAGCACCTGGCACAATGAGCAGTTCTTC.

V usage is TRBV27 and J usage is TRBJ1-5; 7 bases agree with TRBD1. The CDR3 runs 16 residues. Germline trimming cut 3 bases from V and 4 bases from J; bases unmatched to any gene: 9. Germline CDR1 is MNHEY and CDR2 is SMNVEV (reference sequence). DNA of the CDR3: TGTGCCAGCAGTTTTAGAAGCAGGGGGGATAATCAGCCCCAGCATTTT. Protein product: CASSFRSRGDNQPQHF.

The chain is built from TRBV11-2 and TRBJ2-5, with D possibly being TRBD1 (6 bases). Germline CDR1 and CDR2: SGHAT and FQNNGV. Trimming removed 5 bases at V and 2 bases at J, with 12 bases between. CDR3 length: 14 amino acids. CDR3 nucleotide sequence: TGTGCCAGCAGCATGGACAGCTCTCAAGAGACCCAGTACTTC. Amino acids: CASSMDSSQETQYF.

Here the CDR3 DNA reads TGTGCCAGCAGCTCAAGGAGTAGCGGGAGTGCAGATACGCAGTATTTT. Its protein product is CASSSRSSGSADTQYF. J is TRBJ2-3 and V is TRBV5-4; TRBD2 aligns across 9 bases. Losses at the gene ends were 3 bases for V and 4 bases for J; bases not matched to a gene: 9. The CDR3 runs to 16 residues. The germline V gene has CDR1 SGHNT and CDR2 YYREEE (reference sequence).

With regard to this clone: The junction differs from germline at one of its ends, possibly a read error. This chain links TRBV7-7 with TRBJ2-3; the match to TRBD2 covers 15 bases. The CDR3 contains 16 residues. Per the germline V gene, CDR1 is SSHAT and CDR2 is FNYEAQ (reference sequence). CDR3 residues: CASSSGLAGGTDTQYF. In DNA, the CDR3 is TGTGCTAGCAGCTCCGGACTAGCGGGAGGGACAGATACGCAGTATTTT.

The V gene is TRBV2, the J gene TRBJ1-4; 9 nucleotides match TRBD1. CDR1 is SNHLY, CDR2 FYNNEI, per germline. V shed 7 bases, J shed 8 bases, and the junction held 5 bases outside the gene matches. CDR3 length: 13 amino acids. The CDR3 sequence is CASIRDRDEKLFF. The CDR3 nucleotides read TGTGCCAGCATCAGGGACAGGGACGAAAAACTGTTTTTT.

The genes are TRBV7-9 and TRBJ2-3; TRBD1 might be the D (7 bases). The length of the CDR3 is 18 residues. Trimming took off 4 bases at V and 0 bases at J, with 20 bases between the two ends. Per the germline V gene, CDR1 is SEHNR and CDR2 is FQNEAQ (reference sequence). The CDR3: CASSSQGVMGGSTDTQYF. CDR3 sequence (DNA): TGTGCCAGCAGCTCCCAGGGGGTTATGGGGGGCAGCACAGATACGCAGTATTTT.

The rearrangement joins TRBV18 to TRBJ1-1; a weak D match, TRBD1 (5 bases). Per germline, CDR1 KGHSH and CDR2 LQKENI. V was shortened by 5 bases and J by 5 bases, with 18 bases between the two germline ends. CDR3 length: 15 residues. The CDR3 loop is CASSAQSGGGTEAFF. DNA for the CDR3: TGTGCCAGCTCAGCTCAATCGGGGGGAGGGACTGAAGCTTTCTTT.

The rearrangement links TRBV19 to TRBJ2-5; 12 bases are a match to TRBD2. After removal of 4 bases from V and 5 bases from J, the junction contained 2 bases not matched to a gene. CDR1 and CDR2 (germline): LNHDA, SQIVND (reference sequence). The CDR3 sequence is 14 residues long. Here the CDR3 reads CASSRLAGAETQYF. The CDR3 bases are TGTGCCAGTAGTAGACTAGCGGGAGCGGAGACCCAGTACTTC.

This clone was counted a few times. This chain uses TRBV28 with TRBJ1-4, with 9 bases that match TRBD1. The CDR3 length is 17 residues. Germline V gene data show CDR1 as MDHEN and CDR2 as SYDVKM. V was clipped by 6 bases and J by 1 base; unmatched bases: 9. The CDR3 coding sequence is TGTGCCAGCAGGCCCGGGACAGGGAGGGGAACTAATGAAAAACTGTTTTTT. Its protein product is CASRPGTGRGTNEKLFF. Based on the CDR3 plus reference TRBV28 and TRBJ1-4, the full variable domain is DVKVTQSSRYLVKRTGEKVFLECVQDMDHENMFWYRQDPGLGLRLIYFSYDVKMKEKGDIPEGYSVSREKKERFSLILESASTNQTSMYLCASRPGTGRGTNEKLFFGSGTQLSVL.

This rearrangement joins TRBV4-3 to TRBJ2-5; TRBD2 aligns across 14 bases. The CDR3 covers 17 residues. The germline gives CDR1 LGHNA, CDR2 YSLEER. V was clipped by 1 base and J by 13 bases; unmatched bases: 14. CDR3 bases: TGCGCCAGCAGCCAAGCATGGGCTGGGACTAGCGGGAGTTTTCGGTACTTC. Its translation is CASSQAWAGTSGSFRYF.

The CDR3 region has the DNA TGTGCCAGCAGTTTGTTTGCGGCGAACACCGGGGAGCTGTTTTTT. Amino acid sequence: CASSLFAANTGELFF. This rearrangement joins TRBV27 to TRBJ2-2; D remains ambiguous. Trimming cost V 3 bases and J 0 bases, with 8 bases left between them. CDR1 is MNHEY and CDR2 is SMNVEV in the germline V gene (reference sequence). The CDR3 covers 15 residues.

The chain carries TRBV2 and TRBJ2-3; no clear D. From germline, CDR1 is SNHLY and CDR2 FYNNEI. V gave up 3 bases and J gave up 0 bases, with 10 bases separating them. CDR3 length: 15 amino acids. CDR3 nucleotides: TGTGCCAGCAGTGACCCGGGTGCTAGCACAGATACGCAGTATTTT. Translation: CASSDPGASTDTQYF. Full variable domain (outside the CDR3, taken from reference TRBV2 and TRBJ2-3): EPEVTQTPSHQVTQMGQEVILRCVPISNHLYFYWYRQILGQKVEFLVSFYNNEISEKSEIFDDQFSVERPDGSNFTLKIRSTKLEDSAMYFCASSDPGASTDTQYFGPGTRLTVL.

Of note for this clone: The sample carries other DNA sequences with the same CDR3. The chain's CDR3 is CASSPLADTDTQYF. The CDR3 DNA follows: TGTGCCAGCTCACCACTAGCGGACACAGATACGCAGTATTTT. This chain links TRBV18 with TRBJ2-3, with a weak D call TRBD2 (6 bases). Germline lookup yields CDR1 KGHSH and CDR2 LQKENI. The CDR3 consists of 14 residues. V lost 1 base and J 2 bases, leaving 7 bases between the germline ends.

The chain has TRBV28 and TRBJ1-2, with TRBD1 matching 7 bases. Per the germline V gene, CDR1 is MDHEN and CDR2 is SYDVKM. The CDR3 has 13 residues. V shed 6 bases, J shed 4 bases, and the junction held 5 bases outside the gene matches. CDR3 in amino acids: CASRKGAGYGYTF. CDR3 DNA sequence: TGTGCCAGCAGAAAGGGGGCTGGCTATGGCTACACCTTC.

This clone was seen just once. The chain couples TRBV30 to TRBJ1-5, with D uncertain. The CDR3 loop spans 14 amino acids. Germline CDR1 and CDR2: GTSNPN and SVGIG (reference sequence). The V end was cut by 1 base, the J end by 2 bases, with 9 bases between. The CDR3 is CAWSGGQGNQPQHF. Here the CDR3 DNA reads TGTGCCTGGAGTGGAGGGCAGGGCAATCAGCCCCAGCATTTT.

The chain combines TRBV2 with TRBJ1-5, with 7 bases aligning to TRBD1. This CDR3 has 15 residues. The germline CDR1 and CDR2 sequences are SNHLY and FYNNEI. The V and J ends lost 6 bases and 6 bases, in that order; junction bases with no gene match: 11. The chain's CDR3 is CASSTQGDPAQPQHF. As DNA, the CDR3 is TGTGCCAGCAGCACCCAGGGGGACCCCGCTCAGCCCCAGCATTTT.